These T cell receptor beta chains were read from a single sample in a study of blood T cell repertoires in COVID-19. Repertoires were generated with immunoSEQ multiplex PCR, while TCRdb's copy carries only in-frame clones and drops some. Of some 97,000 clones detected, 80% to 95% appear once; the ten largest clones hold 5% to 7%. Sequenced input: peripheral blood. These receptors all come from a man aged 65 to 85 with acute or convalescent COVID-19. CDR3s leave out the opening cysteine and the closing phenylalanine or tryptophan. Fields, in order: V gene, D gene, J gene, CDR3 protein. D genes are given only for firm matches.

v_call: TRBV11-1
d_call: TRBD1
j_call: TRBJ1-2
cdr3_aa: ASSLATGQGKT

v_call: TRBV7-9
d_call: NA
j_call: TRBJ2-5
cdr3_aa: ASSLYRGGVQTQY

v_call: TRBV5-1
d_call: TRBD2
j_call: TRBJ2-5
cdr3_aa: ASSASLAGGLETQY

v_call: TRBV5-1
d_call: NA
j_call: TRBJ1-1
cdr3_aa: ASSPTRVREAF

v_call: TRBV11-1
d_call: TRBD2
j_call: TRBJ2-3
cdr3_aa: ASSPGTNTDTQY

v_call: TRBV28
d_call: NA
j_call: TRBJ1-5
cdr3_aa: ASIMMGASLYSNQPQH

v_call: TRBV4-2
d_call: TRBD2
j_call: TRBJ2-1
cdr3_aa: ASSQDPTSGGLYNEQF

v_call: TRBV5-6
d_call: TRBD2
j_call: TRBJ2-3
cdr3_aa: ASSPGTSGLDTQY

v_call: TRBV6-5
d_call: NA
j_call: TRBJ1-6
cdr3_aa: ASSYSKGLPPLH

v_call: TRBV19
d_call: TRBD2
j_call: TRBJ2-7
cdr3_aa: ASSISGSSYEQY

v_call: TRBV12-3/TRBV12-4
d_call: NA
j_call: TRBJ2-7
cdr3_aa: ASKKTQVSEQY

v_call: TRBV6-2/TRBV6-3
d_call: NA
j_call: TRBJ2-7
cdr3_aa: ASSYGFYTDEQY

v_call: TRBV5-4
d_call: TRBD2
j_call: TRBJ2-7
cdr3_aa: ASSLGGTRFHEQY

v_call: TRBV5-1
d_call: TRBD2
j_call: TRBJ2-5
cdr3_aa: ASSYLAGTKETQY

v_call: TRBV4-3
d_call: TRBD1
j_call: TRBJ1-5
cdr3_aa: ASSPDRDNQPQH

v_call: TRBV3-1/TRBV3-2
d_call: NA
j_call: TRBJ2-7
cdr3_aa: ASSQVHLRGEQY

v_call: TRBV6-6
d_call: NA
j_call: TRBJ1-2
cdr3_aa: ASREDLYGYT

v_call: TRBV7-9
d_call: NA
j_call: TRBJ1-5
cdr3_aa: ASSSQGSNQPQH

v_call: TRBV5-1
d_call: NA
j_call: TRBJ1-4
cdr3_aa: ASSLYPGGREKLF

v_call: TRBV9
d_call: TRBD1
j_call: TRBJ2-2
cdr3_aa: ASSPMTGGFHTGELF

v_call: TRBV6-5
d_call: NA
j_call: TRBJ2-5
cdr3_aa: ASSSNLRETQY

v_call: TRBV28
d_call: TRBD1
j_call: TRBJ2-1
cdr3_aa: ASSLLGGSYNEQF

v_call: TRBV25-1
d_call: NA
j_call: TRBJ1-3
cdr3_aa: ASSEGRSSGNTIY

v_call: TRBV2
d_call: TRBD1
j_call: TRBJ1-1
cdr3_aa: ASTPGRGLTEAF

v_call: TRBV7-9
d_call: NA
j_call: TRBJ1-3
cdr3_aa: ASSFDDFSGNTIY

v_call: TRBV29-1
d_call: TRBD1
j_call: TRBJ1-4
cdr3_aa: SVLGQGGEKLF

v_call: TRBV4-1
d_call: NA
j_call: TRBJ2-5
cdr3_aa: ASGGIQETQY

v_call: TRBV7-9
d_call: TRBD1
j_call: TRBJ1-4
cdr3_aa: ASSLGDRGHEKLF

v_call: TRBV7-9
d_call: NA
j_call: TRBJ2-1
cdr3_aa: ASRSSGEQF

v_call: TRBV29-1
d_call: NA
j_call: TRBJ1-2
cdr3_aa: SVEDRRGYGYT

v_call: TRBV6-2/TRBV6-3
d_call: NA
j_call: TRBJ2-7
cdr3_aa: ASSSPPSGSYEQY

v_call: TRBV3-1/TRBV3-2
d_call: TRBD2
j_call: TRBJ2-1
cdr3_aa: ASSRRRTSGHNEQF

v_call: TRBV5-1
d_call: TRBD2
j_call: TRBJ2-3
cdr3_aa: ASSLVPKLAGSTDTQY

v_call: TRBV18
d_call: TRBD1
j_call: TRBJ1-2
cdr3_aa: ASSPAAGQERYGYT

v_call: TRBV2
d_call: TRBD1
j_call: TRBJ1-5
cdr3_aa: ASSEAGGRLDQPQH

v_call: TRBV19
d_call: TRBD2
j_call: TRBJ2-1
cdr3_aa: ASSTGLAGGGDNEQF

v_call: TRBV4-1
d_call: TRBD1
j_call: TRBJ1-1
cdr3_aa: ASSQGQGAPNTEAF

v_call: TRBV19
d_call: NA
j_call: TRBJ2-4
cdr3_aa: ASHPLLELVAKNIQY

v_call: TRBV7-7
d_call: NA
j_call: TRBJ1-2
cdr3_aa: ASSFGSGYPGTPYGYT

v_call: TRBV5-3
d_call: TRBD1
j_call: TRBJ1-2
cdr3_aa: ARSKGQVVYGYT

v_call: TRBV18
d_call: TRBD2
j_call: TRBJ2-4
cdr3_aa: ASSQNDGRAGYIQY

v_call: TRBV19
d_call: TRBD2
j_call: TRBJ2-5
cdr3_aa: ASSMSGGPSETQY

v_call: TRBV28
d_call: NA
j_call: TRBJ2-1
cdr3_aa: ASYGGTTYNEQF

v_call: TRBV23-1
d_call: NA
j_call: TRBJ1-3
cdr3_aa: ASSHSSPHIDSGNTIY

v_call: TRBV27
d_call: NA
j_call: TRBJ1-4
cdr3_aa: ASSLLGAGEKLF

v_call: TRBV6-5
d_call: NA
j_call: TRBJ1-2
cdr3_aa: ASSTPALRYGYT